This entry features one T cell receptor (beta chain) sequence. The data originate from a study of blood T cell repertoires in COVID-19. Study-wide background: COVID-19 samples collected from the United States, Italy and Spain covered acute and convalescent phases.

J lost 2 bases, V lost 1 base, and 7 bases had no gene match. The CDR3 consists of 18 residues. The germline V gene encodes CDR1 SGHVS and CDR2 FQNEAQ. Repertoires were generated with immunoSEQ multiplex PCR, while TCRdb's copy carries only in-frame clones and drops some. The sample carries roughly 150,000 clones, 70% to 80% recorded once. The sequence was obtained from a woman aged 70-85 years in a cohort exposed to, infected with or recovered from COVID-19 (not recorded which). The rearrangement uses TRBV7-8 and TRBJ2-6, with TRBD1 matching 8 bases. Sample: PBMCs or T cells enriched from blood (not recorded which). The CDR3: CASSLGTGSRAGANVLTF. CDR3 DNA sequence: TGTGCCAGCAGCTTAGGGACAGGGAGTCGGGCTGGGGCCAACGTCCTGACTTTC.